These T cell receptor beta chains were read from a single sample in a study of T cell changes during pregnancy in multiple sclerosis. Libraries were prepared by immunoSEQ multiplex PCR; TCRdb keeps only in-frame clonotypes and omits some of them. Of 65,000 to 75,000 clones listed, approximately 90% were seen once; the top ten hold over 1.3%. The sequencing here drew on peripheral blood, taken in the second trimester of pregnancy. These receptors were taken from a female donor with multiple sclerosis, enrolled in a pregnancy study. Both conserved end residues are part of each CDR3. A D gene is named only where the DNA matches it firmly. Size tells how often a clone was seen (once, few, many) or the class of an expanded clone, and some rows leave it out.

D gene	V gene	clone size	J gene	CDR3 protein	CDR3 DNA
-	TRBV18	-	TRBJ2-5	CASSPLSNIQETQYF	TGTGCCAGCTCACCACTAAGCAATATTCAAGAGACCCAGTACTTC
TRBD2	TRBV11-2	-	TRBJ2-5	CASRGILAGGVGTQYF	TGTGCCAGCAGAGGGATCCTCGCGGGGGGAGTTGGGACCCAGTACTTC
-	TRBV5-6	-	TRBJ1-6	CASSLNSYNSPLHF	TGTGCCAGCAGCTTGAACAGTTATAATTCACCCCTCCACTTT
TRBD1	TRBV30	-	TRBJ2-3	CAWSVPVFRGSTQYF	TGTGCCTGGAGTGTACCAGTTTTCAGGGGGAGTACGCAGTATTTT
-	TRBV6-1	-	TRBJ2-4	CASSEASGKAKNIQYF	TGTGCCAGCAGTGAAGCGTCAGGGAAGGCCAAAAACATTCAGTACTTC
-	TRBV7-2	-	TRBJ2-3	CASSFYTDTQYF	TGTGCCAGCAGCTTTTACACAGATACGCAGTATTTT
-	TRBV5-1	-	TRBJ2-2	CASRPTRLPTGELFF	TGCGCCAGCAGGCCCACTAGACTTCCCACCGGGGAGCTGTTTTTT
TRBD1	TRBV6-6	-	TRBJ1-6	CASSNRTGLHF	TGTGCCAGCAGTAATAGGACAGGGCTCCACTTT
TRBD2	TRBV5-1	-	TRBJ2-3	CASSFGGAGTDTQYF	TGCGCCAGCAGCTTCGGGGGGGCGGGCACAGATACGCAGTATTTT
-	TRBV27	-	TRBJ1-5	CASSFLNQPQHF	TGTGCCAGCAGTTTCTTAAATCAGCCCCAGCATTTT
-	TRBV7-2	-	TRBJ1-5	CASSPGAGDQPQHF	TGTGCCAGCAGTCCAGGGGCGGGTGATCAGCCCCAGCATTTT
TRBD1	TRBV10-2	-	TRBJ1-5	CATLGTGQVLSNQPQHF	TGCGCCACCCTCGGGACAGGGCAGGTATTAAGCAATCAGCCCCAGCATTTT
-	TRBV6-5	-	TRBJ1-5	CASSYNWELGNQPQHF	TGTGCCAGCAGTTACAATTGGGAGTTGGGCAATCAGCCCCAGCATTTT
TRBD1	TRBV2	-	TRBJ2-7	CASSDPIGTGGASPTYEQYF	TGTGCCAGCAGTGATCCCATCGGGACAGGGGGGGCGAGTCCGACCTACGAGCAGTACTTC
TRBD1	TRBV6-5	-	TRBJ2-7	CASSYSRQGAWEQYF	TGTGCCAGCAGTTACTCCCGACAGGGGGCATGGGAGCAGTACTTC
-	TRBV30	-	TRBJ2-2	CAWTREQGAGELFF	TGTGCCTGGACCCGTGAACAGGGCGCCGGGGAGCTGTTTTTT
-	TRBV30	-	TRBJ1-4	CAWSELGPGVSF	TGTGCCTGGAGTGAGCTGGGACCAGGGGTTTCTTTT
TRBD2	TRBV2	-	TRBJ2-7	CASSLTGGLGNYEQYF	TGTGCCAGCAGCTTGACGGGAGGTTTAGGGAACTACGAGCAGTACTTC
TRBD1	TRBV5-1	-	TRBJ1-6	CASRTGTGYTPLHF	TGCGCCAGCAGAACCGGGACAGGGTATACACCCCTCCACTTT
TRBD2	TRBV7-8	-	TRBJ2-1	CASSLVAGGSNEQFF	TGTGCCAGCAGCTTGGTAGCGGGGGGTTCTAATGAGCAGTTCTTC
-	TRBV13	-	TRBJ2-5	CASSPTTGGETQYF	TGTGCCAGCAGCCCGACAACAGGTGGAGAGACCCAGTACTTC
-	TRBV30	-	TRBJ2-2	CAYGQLNTGELFF	TGTGCCTATGGACAGCTTAACACCGGGGAGCTGTTTTTT
-	TRBV5-1	-	TRBJ2-7	CASSSDRIGEQYF	TGCGCCAGCAGCTCCGATCGTATCGGCGAGCAGTACTTC
-	TRBV2	few	TRBJ1-1	CASSAGLNTEAFF	TGTGCCAGCAGTGCAGGGTTGAACACTGAAGCTTTCTTT
-	TRBV7-2	few	TRBJ2-7	CASSLYGAWTAEPYEQYF	TGTGCCAGCAGCTTATACGGCGCATGGACAGCAGAGCCCTACGAGCAGTACTTC
-	TRBV4-2	-	TRBJ1-4	CASRPAGGTNEKLFF	TGTGCCAGCAGACCGGCGGGGGGCACTAATGAAAAACTGTTTTTT
-	TRBV27	-	TRBJ1-5	CASSLKGVQQPQHF	TGTGCCAGCAGTCTGAAGGGGGTCCAACAGCCCCAGCATTTT
-	TRBV18	-	TRBJ1-1	CASSGRRVNTEAFF	TGTGCCAGCTCAGGTCGCAGGGTAAACACTGAAGCTTTCTTT
TRBD1	TRBV10-1	-	TRBJ1-2	CASSQGADYGYTF	TGCGCCAGCAGTCAGGGGGCTGACTATGGCTACACCTTC
-	TRBV5-1	-	TRBJ1-1	CASSPTYPQGGSEAFF	TGCGCCAGCAGCCCCACTTACCCACAGGGAGGGTCTGAAGCTTTCTTT
TRBD1	TRBV11-2	-	TRBJ1-2	CASSLLSGGALGYGYTF	TGTGCCAGCAGCTTACTTTCAGGGGGCGCCTTGGGCTATGGCTACACCTTC
-	TRBV30	few	TRBJ1-6	CAWKRVYNSPLHF	TGTGCCTGGAAGCGGGTCTATAATTCACCCCTCCACTTT
-	TRBV19	-	TRBJ2-7	CASSIQGPLGYEQYF	TGTGCCAGTAGCATACAGGGCCCGCTCGGGTACGAGCAGTACTTC
TRBD2	TRBV29-1	-	TRBJ2-1	CSVDMVTSGSVRFF	TGCAGCGTTGATATGGTCACTAGCGGGAGTGTGAGGTTCTTC
TRBD1	TRBV27	-	TRBJ2-5	CASSLDRGTPWETQYF	TGTGCCAGCAGTTTAGACAGGGGGACCCCATGGGAGACCCAGTACTTC
-	TRBV27	-	TRBJ2-2	CATTTAIANTGELFF	TGTGCCACCACGACAGCAATCGCGAACACCGGGGAGCTGTTTTTT
TRBD1	TRBV19	-	TRBJ2-7	CASSTPGQGMEQYF	TGTGCCAGTAGTACTCCGGGACAGGGGATGGAGCAGTACTTC
-	TRBV19	-	TRBJ2-1	CASSIAAENPYNEQFF	TGTGCCAGTAGTATTGCGGCAGAAAATCCCTACAATGAGCAGTTCTTC
TRBD2	TRBV13	-	TRBJ2-7	CASSLDLAGGTEQYF	TGTGCCAGCAGCTTGGATCTAGCGGGGGGAACTGAGCAGTACTTC
TRBD2	TRBV5-1	-	TRBJ2-1	CASSTGTSGYNEQFF	TGCGCCAGCAGCACCGGGACTAGCGGTTACAATGAGCAGTTCTTC
TRBD2	TRBV7-9	-	TRBJ2-2	CASYFWKREGLGTGELFF	TGTGCCAGCTACTTCTGGAAGCGGGAGGGCCTAGGCACCGGGGAGCTGTTTTTT
-	TRBV7-8	-	TRBJ1-1	CASSLGRPGVAFF	TGTGCCAGCAGCTTAGGAAGGCCAGGGGTGGCTTTCTTT
TRBD1	TRBV2	-	TRBJ1-5	CASSEALQGAWDQPQHF	TGTGCCAGCAGTGAAGCATTACAGGGGGCCTGGGATCAGCCCCAGCATTTT
-	TRBV6-1	-	TRBJ2-7	CASSALSATREQYF	TGTGCCAGCAGTGCACTTAGCGCAACTAGGGAGCAGTACTTC
-	TRBV5-1	-	TRBJ1-2	CASSTDNYGYTF	TGCGCCAGCAGCACAGATAACTATGGCTACACCTTC
TRBD2	TRBV27	-	TRBJ2-5	CASSHSSGTSAETQYF	TGTGCCAGCAGTCATTCCTCGGGGACTAGCGCGGAGACCCAGTACTTC
-	TRBV4-3	-	TRBJ2-2	CASSQAGSTGELFF	TGCGCCAGCAGCCAAGCAGGGTCCACCGGGGAGCTGTTTTTT
TRBD2	TRBV6-4	-	TRBJ2-1	CASSDSTSGKHEQFF	TGTGCCAGCAGTGACTCTACTAGCGGGAAGCATGAGCAGTTCTTC
-	TRBV11-3	-	TRBJ2-1	CASSLELSSYNEQFF	TGTGCCAGCAGCTTAGAGCTAAGCTCCTACAATGAGCAGTTCTTC
-	TRBV16	-	TRBJ1-2	CASRPGLYGYTF	TGTGCCAGCCGGCCGGGACTCTATGGCTACACCTTC
TRBD2	TRBV30	-	TRBJ2-1	CAWSLAGGPGNEQFF	TGTGCCTGGAGCTTAGCGGGAGGGCCCGGCAATGAGCAGTTCTTC
TRBD1	TRBV7-2	-	TRBJ2-7	CASSRRQGADEQYF	TGTGCCAGCAGCCGGCGACAGGGGGCCGACGAGCAGTACTTC
-	TRBV27	once	TRBJ2-7	CASSLFTGSYEQYF	TGTGCCAGCAGCCTTTTTACAGGATCCTACGAGCAGTACTTC